This entry lists 19 T cell receptor beta chains sequenced from one sample in a study of blood T cells in healthy people across ages. With a J-beta primer mix and a sample-barcoded 5' primer, a second PCR ran about 7 to 12 cycles. TCRdb recomputed calls from the 5' RACE reads with MiXCR, one row per CDR3 protein. This repertoire shows around 1,600,000 distinct CDR3 sequences, 35% to 45% found once; its top ten account for approximately 4.1%. The sequenced sample consisted of blood. The receptors derive from a woman aged 18-30 years in good health.

The chain employs TRBV20-1 and TRBJ2-5; D possibly corresponds to TRBD2 (6 bases). Germline V CDR1 and CDR2: DFQATT, SNEGSKA (reference sequence). The CDR3 covers 12 residues. V lost 3 bases, J lost 4 bases, and 9 bases lay in between. CDR3 sequence: CSASISGETQYF. The CDR3 nucleotides read TGCAGTGCTAGTATTAGCGGAGAGACCCAGTACTTC.

This clonotype was seen repeatedly, ten times or more. The V gene is TRBV29-1, the J gene TRBJ1-2, with D possibly being TRBD1 (5 bases). The germline V gene has CDR1 SQVTM and CDR2 ANQGSEA. The CDR3 spans 14 residues. The V end was cut by 6 bases, the J end by 3 bases, with 17 bases between. The CDR3 loop is CSVERGVEDYGYTF. CDR3 coding DNA: TGCAGCGTGGAGAGGGGCGTGGAGGACTATGGCTACACCTTC.

V gene TRBV7-2 combines with J gene TRBJ2-1, with D hard to call. This CDR3 contains 15 residues. Germline V gene sequence: CDR1 SGHTA, CDR2 FQGNSA. V shed 5 bases and J shed 2 bases, with 13 bases lying between them. CDR3 loop: CASSPGRATYNEQFF. CDR3 nucleotides: TGTGCCAGCAGCCCAGGACGAGCCACCTACAATGAGCAGTTCTTC.

This clonotype was found a few times. The gene calls are TRBV12-3 or TRBV12-4 and TRBJ2-5, with a weak D call TRBD2 (5 bases). The CDR3 has 13 residues. The germline V and J ends were trimmed by 5 bases and 3 bases, with 10 bases remaining between them. CDR3 protein: CASSVGRKETQYF. CDR3 DNA sequence: TGTGCCAGCAGTGTAGGGAGAAAAGAGACCCAGTACTTC.

Regarding this clonotype: A junction boundary mismatches the germline segment, possibly from a read error. This chain uses TRBV20-1 with TRBJ1-6; the D is unclear. This CDR3 has 12 residues. In germline, CDR1 is DFQATT, CDR2 SNEGSKA (reference sequence). DNA of the CDR3: TGCAGTGCTAGATATGGGGTCTCACCCCCCCACTTT. Protein product: CSARYGVSPPHF.

The chain couples TRBV30 to TRBJ1-4; D gene unclear. V was shortened by 0 bases and J by 6 bases, with 8 bases between the two germline ends. Germline assignment: CDR1 GTSNPN and CDR2 SVGIG (reference sequence). The CDR3 has 13 residues. CDR3 coding DNA: TGTGCCTGGAGTGTACGGCTCCATGAAAAACTGTTTTTT. This gives the protein CAWSVRLHEKLFF.

The gene calls are TRBV25-1 and TRBJ1-2; tentatively, D is TRBD1 (5 bases). CDR1 and CDR2 (germline): MGHDK, SYGVNS. This CDR3 is 15 amino acids long. Trimming left V 3 bases short and J 6 bases short, with 17 bases between. The CDR3 region is CASSDPGTGEDGYTF. DNA of the CDR3: TGTGCCAGCAGTGACCCGGGGACGGGGGAGGATGGCTACACCTTC.

In its sample, this clonotype was seen a few times. V gene TRBV24-1 combines with J gene TRBJ2-1, with D unclear. Germline CDR1 is KGHDR and CDR2 is SFDVKD. The CDR3 extends over 13 amino acids. V lost 7 bases to trimming and J lost 1 base, with 7 bases between them. CDR3 nucleotides: TGTGCCACCAGCCACCATTCCTACAATGAGCAGTTCTTC. Its protein product is CATSHHSYNEQFF.

V usage is TRBV10-2 and J usage is TRBJ1-6, with TRBD1 matching over 7 bases. This CDR3 spans 14 amino acids. V was clipped by 6 bases and J by 6 bases; unmatched bases: 5. CDR1 and CDR2 (germline): WSHSY, SAAADI. CDR3 region: CASRDREGNSPLHF. The CDR3, as DNA: TGCGCCAGCAGAGACAGGGAGGGTAATTCACCCCTCCACTTT.

The V call is TRBV9, the J call TRBJ1-2; TRBD1 agrees at 8 bases. The CDR3 is 17 amino acids. V lost 3 bases to trimming and J lost 4 bases; unmatched junction nucleotides: 14. The germline V gene has CDR1 SGDLS and CDR2 YYNGEE. CDR3 protein: CASSASRTGHFFYGYTF. In nucleotides, the CDR3 is TGTGCCAGCAGCGCTTCTAGGACAGGGCATTTCTTCTATGGCTACACCTTC. Complete variable domain (other parts from reference TRBV9 and TRBJ1-2): DSGVTQTPKHLITATGQRVTLRCSPRSGDLSVYWYQQSLDQGLQFLIQYYNGEERAKGNILERFSAQQFPDLHSELNLSSLELGDSALYFCASSASRTGHFFYGYTFGSGTRLTVV.

The chain combines TRBV6-2 or TRBV6-3 with TRBJ2-1; TRBD2 aligns across 8 bases. CDR3 length: 14 residues. Germline CDR1 reads MNHEY; CDR2 reads SVGEGT. Unmatched junction bases numbered 9, after V lost 8 bases and J lost 6 bases. Written as DNA, the CDR3 is TGTGCCAGCCGACTAGCGTCGAGTAGCAATGAGCAGTTCTTC. This translates into CASRLASSSNEQFF.

The chain links TRBV7-9 to TRBJ1-1, with 11 bases identical to TRBD1. This CDR3 comprises 14 residues. CDR1 SEHNR and CDR2 FQNEAQ come from the germline V gene (reference sequence). V was pared by 6 bases and J by 7 bases, with 7 bases of the junction left unmatched. This CDR3 reads CASRTTGTGGEAFF. The CDR3 DNA sequence: TGTGCCAGCAGAACTACCGGGACAGGGGGTGAAGCTTTCTTT.

This rearrangement joins TRBV2 to TRBJ1-1; 9 nucleotides match TRBD1. Germline trimming cut 6 bases from V and 4 bases from J; bases unmatched to any gene: 6. The CDR3 runs to 14 residues. The V gene's germline CDR1 is SNHLY and CDR2 FYNNEI. The CDR3 spells CASRGGQGPTEAFF. CDR3 nucleotide sequence: TGTGCCAGCAGGGGGGGACAGGGTCCCACTGAAGCTTTCTTT.

This clonotype was detected once. The chain links TRBV30 to TRBJ1-4; D is ambiguous. Germline V gene sequence: CDR1 GTSNPN, CDR2 SVGIG (reference sequence). The CDR3 has 13 residues. V lost 4 bases and J 4 bases, leaving 10 bases between the germline ends. CDR3 DNA: TGTGCCTGGAAGCCGGGGATTAATGAAAAACTGTTTTTT. Protein product: CAWKPGINEKLFF.

This rearrangement joins TRBV29-1 to TRBJ2-1; the match to TRBD1 covers 9 bases. The germline CDR1 and CDR2 sequences are SQVTM and ANQGSEA. V was clipped by 1 base and J by 2 bases; unmatched bases: 6. The CDR3 runs to 16 residues. This CDR3 is CSVEGGGQGPYNEQFF. In nucleotides, the CDR3 is TGCAGCGTTGAAGGGGGGGGACAGGGACCCTACAATGAGCAGTTCTTC.

The table lists this clonotype with a few counts. The chain employs TRBV7-9 and TRBJ2-5, with TRBD2 matching 9 bases. Germline V gene lookup returns CDR1 SEHNR and CDR2 FQNEAQ (reference sequence). Germline trimming cut 5 bases from V and 11 bases from J; bases unmatched to any gene: 9. CDR3 size: 13 residues. The CDR3 protein is CASSAGLADEQYF. CDR3 nucleotide sequence: TGTGCCAGCAGCGCGGGACTAGCCGATGAGCAGTACTTC.

The V gene is TRBV20-1, the J gene TRBJ2-1, with 8 bases lining up with TRBD1. The CDR3 totals 13 residues. The V gene end was trimmed by 5 bases and the J gene end by 10 bases; junction bases not matched to a gene: 10. Germline lookup yields CDR1 DFQATT and CDR2 SNEGSKA (reference sequence). The DNA of the CDR3 is TGCAGTGCTCCCTCGGGGGACAGGAAGGAGCAGTTCTTC. Encoded protein: CSAPSGDRKEQFF.

The sample holds a few counts of this clonotype. This rearrangement joins TRBV7-2 to TRBJ1-2, with a possible D match to TRBD1 (5 bases). CDR3 length: 16 residues. The germline V and J ends were trimmed by 3 bases and 7 bases, with 21 bases remaining between them. Per the germline V gene, CDR1 is SGHTA and CDR2 is FQGNSA. The CDR3 DNA reads TGTGCCAGCAGCTTTTTGCCTGGCACGCCCCAGGGTGGCTACACCTTC. It specifies CASSFLPGTPQGGYTF.

A few counts support this clonotype. The chain carries TRBV20-1 and TRBJ2-1, with a possible D match to TRBD1 (5 bases). Deletions cut 4 bases from V and 5 bases from J, with 12 bases between. This CDR3 has 13 residues. Per germline, CDR1 DFQATT and CDR2 SNEGSKA (reference sequence). The CDR3: CSAIGSGHNEQFF. Here the CDR3 DNA reads TGCAGTGCTATTGGTTCAGGGCACAATGAGCAGTTCTTC.